Below, 9 T cell receptor beta chains from the same sample are listed, as sequenced in a study of CD8 T cells in Susac syndrome. RNA was extracted with the RNeasy kit, and a quantity of about 0.45 to 1 ug was reverse transcribed using random hexamers. TCRdb passed the immunoSEQ multiplex PCR reads through MiXCR, listing each CDR3 protein once. The repertoire holds about 150,000 distinct CDR3 sequences, with approximately 95% as singletons. Sequencing input: CD4+ T cells from PBMCs. These receptors all come from a human donor with Susac syndrome.

The chain has TRBV12-3 or TRBV12-4 and TRBJ1-2; D perhaps matches TRBD1 (5 bases). V dropped 7 bases and J dropped 4 bases, with 13 bases sitting between them. CDR3 size: 13 residues. CDR3 amino acids: CASIKTESYGYTF. Here the CDR3 DNA reads TGTGCCAGCATCAAGACAGAGAGCTATGGCTACACCTTC.

CDR3 nucleotides: TGCAGTGCTAGCTCTCAGGGGAACACCCTCCACTTT. Residues: CSASSQGNTLHF. The J gene is TRBJ1-6, the V gene TRBV20-1, with D tentatively TRBD1 (6 bases). The CDR3 extends over 12 amino acids. Germline CDR1 reads DFQATT; CDR2 reads SNEGSKA (reference sequence). The germline V and J ends were trimmed by 3 bases and 14 bases, with 14 bases remaining between them.

V and J are TRBV7-8 and TRBJ1-6; 8 bases are shared with TRBD1. Trimming cost V 5 bases and J 10 bases; bases outside gene matches: 10. From germline, CDR1 is SGHVS and CDR2 FQNEAQ. The CDR3 has 15 residues. The CDR3, as DNA: TGTGCCAGCAGCCCTCTGGCAGGGGGCGGGTCACCCCTCCACTTT. Protein: CASSPLAGGGSPLHF.

The rearrangement links TRBV27 to TRBJ2-2; D is uncertain. Germline V gene lookup returns CDR1 MNHEY and CDR2 SMNVEV (reference sequence). The CDR3 length is 13 residues. V shed 6 bases and J shed 0 bases, with 5 bases lying between them. The CDR3 sequence: CASRSTNTGELFF. DNA for the CDR3: TGTGCCAGCAGATCGACGAACACCGGGGAGCTGTTTTTT.

V usage is TRBV6-6 and J usage is TRBJ2-1; D not resolved. Trimming removed 4 bases at V and 4 bases at J, with 11 bases between. CDR1 and CDR2 (germline): MNHNY, SVGAGI (reference sequence). The length of the CDR3 is 14 residues. The CDR3 nucleotides read TGTGCCAGCAGTTCGTCCAGCGTGTACAATGAGCAGTTCTTC. As protein: CASSSSSVYNEQFF.

The chain carries TRBV12-3 or TRBV12-4 and TRBJ1-5; no clear D. The V end lost 5 bases, the J end lost 6 bases, and 14 bases lay between the germline ends. The CDR3 is made up of 14 amino acids. CDR3 in DNA: TGTGCCAGCAGTAAAATCGTCGGCGTTCAGCCCCAGCATTTT. As protein: CASSKIVGVQPQHF.

This chain uses TRBV20-1 with TRBJ2-2; 8 nucleotides line up with TRBD1. The junction had 9 bases not matched to a gene; V was cut back by 6 bases and J by 6 bases. The CDR3 contains 14 residues. Germline V lookup: CDR1 DFQATT, CDR2 SNEGSKA (reference sequence). The CDR3 spells CSAWDRRPSGELFF. DNA of the CDR3: TGCAGTGCATGGGACAGGCGGCCCTCCGGGGAGCTGTTTTTT.

The V call is TRBV12-3 or TRBV12-4, the J call TRBJ2-7; D gene unclear. This CDR3 has 13 residues. V was trimmed by 2 bases and J by 6 bases, leaving 11 bases between them. DNA for the CDR3: TGTGCCAGCAGTTTAACACGTACAGTCGAGCAGTACTTC. This encodes CASSLTRTVEQYF.

This chain links TRBV29-1 with TRBJ1-5; 7 bases agree with TRBD1. With 5 bases clipped from V and 1 base from J, the junction kept 5 bases outside the gene matches. Per the germline V gene, CDR1 is SQVTM and CDR2 is ANQGSEA. The CDR3 sequence is 14 residues long. CDR3 residues: CSVTQQGSNQPQHF. The CDR3 bases are TGCAGCGTTACCCAACAGGGGAGCAATCAGCCCCAGCATTTT.